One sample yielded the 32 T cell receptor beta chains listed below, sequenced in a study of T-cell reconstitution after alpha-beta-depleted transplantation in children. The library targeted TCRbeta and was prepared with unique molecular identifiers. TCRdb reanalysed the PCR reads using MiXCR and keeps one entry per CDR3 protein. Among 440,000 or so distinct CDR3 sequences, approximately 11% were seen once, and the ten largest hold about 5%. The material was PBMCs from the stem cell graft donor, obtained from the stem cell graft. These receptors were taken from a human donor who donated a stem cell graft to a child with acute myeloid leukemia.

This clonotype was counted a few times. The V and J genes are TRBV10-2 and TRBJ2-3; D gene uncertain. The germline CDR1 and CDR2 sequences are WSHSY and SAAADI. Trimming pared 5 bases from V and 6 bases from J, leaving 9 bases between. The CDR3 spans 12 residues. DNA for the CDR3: TGCGCCAGCAGTAACACGAGGGATACGCAGTATTTT. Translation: CASSNTRDTQYF.

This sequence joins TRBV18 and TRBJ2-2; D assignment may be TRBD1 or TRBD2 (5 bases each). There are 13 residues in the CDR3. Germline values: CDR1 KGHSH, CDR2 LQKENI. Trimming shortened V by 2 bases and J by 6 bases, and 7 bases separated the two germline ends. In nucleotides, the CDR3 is TGTGCCAGCTCACCAGGGGGAGCCGGGGAGCTGTTTTTT. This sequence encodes CASSPGGAGELFF.

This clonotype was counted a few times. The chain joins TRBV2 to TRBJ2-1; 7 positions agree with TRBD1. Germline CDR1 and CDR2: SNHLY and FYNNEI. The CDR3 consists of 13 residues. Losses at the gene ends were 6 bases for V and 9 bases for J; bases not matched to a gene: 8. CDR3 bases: TGTGCCAGCAGCGGACCACCAGGGGGTGAGCAGTTCTTC. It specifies CASSGPPGGEQFF. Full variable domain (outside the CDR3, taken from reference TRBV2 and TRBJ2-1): EPEVTQTPSHQVTQMGQEVILRCVPISNHLYFYWYRQILGQKVEFLVSFYNNEISEKSEIFDDQFSVERPDGSNFTLKIRSTKLEDSAMYFCASSGPPGGEQFFGPGTRLTVL.

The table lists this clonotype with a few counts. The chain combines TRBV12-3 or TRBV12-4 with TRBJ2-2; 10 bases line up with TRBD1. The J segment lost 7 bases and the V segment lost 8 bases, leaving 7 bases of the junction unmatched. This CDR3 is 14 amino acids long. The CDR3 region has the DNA TGTGCCAGCTTTTGGGGGACAGGGGTCGGGGAGCTGTTTTTT. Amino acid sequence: CASFWGTGVGELFF.

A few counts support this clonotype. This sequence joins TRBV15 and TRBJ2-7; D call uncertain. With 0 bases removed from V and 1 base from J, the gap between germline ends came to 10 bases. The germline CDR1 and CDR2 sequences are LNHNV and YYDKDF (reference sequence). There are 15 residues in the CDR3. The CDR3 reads CATSRDIRDSYEQYV. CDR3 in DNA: TGTGCCACCAGCAGAGATATTAGGGATTCCTACGAGCAGTACGTC.

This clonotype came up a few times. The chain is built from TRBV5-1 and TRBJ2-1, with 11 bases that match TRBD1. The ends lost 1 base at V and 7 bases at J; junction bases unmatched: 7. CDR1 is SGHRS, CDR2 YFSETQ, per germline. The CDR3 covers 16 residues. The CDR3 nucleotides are TGCGCCAGCAGCTTGTATCGGACAGGGGGCTCGAATGAGCAGTTCTTC. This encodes CASSLYRTGGSNEQFF.

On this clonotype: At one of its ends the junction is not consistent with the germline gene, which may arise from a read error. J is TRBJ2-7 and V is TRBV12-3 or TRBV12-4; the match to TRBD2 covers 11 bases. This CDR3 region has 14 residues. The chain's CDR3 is CASSPGLADYEQCF. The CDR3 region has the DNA TGTGCCAGCAGCCCGGGACTAGCGGACTACGAGCAGTGCTTC.

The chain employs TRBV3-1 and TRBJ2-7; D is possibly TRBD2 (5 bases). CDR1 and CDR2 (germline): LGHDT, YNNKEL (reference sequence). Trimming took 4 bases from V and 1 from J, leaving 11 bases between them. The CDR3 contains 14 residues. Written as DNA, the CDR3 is TGTGCCAGCAGCCCTCGGACTGAATCCTACGAGCAGTACTTC. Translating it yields CASSPRTESYEQYF.

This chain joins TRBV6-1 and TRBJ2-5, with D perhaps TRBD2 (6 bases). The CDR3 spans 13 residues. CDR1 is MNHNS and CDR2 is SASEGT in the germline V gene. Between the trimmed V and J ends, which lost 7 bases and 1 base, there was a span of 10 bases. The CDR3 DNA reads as TGTGCCAGCATTCTTAGCGGCCAAGAGACCCAGTACTTC. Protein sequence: CASILSGQETQYF.

CDR3 region: CASSPIAGGDVDTQYF. The CDR3, as DNA: TGCGCCAGCAGCCCTATAGCGGGAGGGGATGTAGATACGCAGTATTTT. The chain combines TRBV5-1 with TRBJ2-3, with 11 bases lining up with TRBD2. Trimming removed 4 bases from V and 5 bases from J; junction bases left unmatched: 9. This CDR3 is built from 16 residues. CDR1 and CDR2 (germline): SGHRS, YFSETQ.

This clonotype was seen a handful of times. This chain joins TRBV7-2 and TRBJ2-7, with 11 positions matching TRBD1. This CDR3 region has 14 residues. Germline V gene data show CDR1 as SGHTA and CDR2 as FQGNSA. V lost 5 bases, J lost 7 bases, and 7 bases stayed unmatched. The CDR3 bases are TGTGCCAGCAGCCCCGGACAGGGGGCGCGGGAGCAGTACGTC. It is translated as CASSPGQGAREQYV.

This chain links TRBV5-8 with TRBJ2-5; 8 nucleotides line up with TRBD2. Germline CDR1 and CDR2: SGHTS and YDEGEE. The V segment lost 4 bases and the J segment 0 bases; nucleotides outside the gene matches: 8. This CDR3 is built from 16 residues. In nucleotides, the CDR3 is TGTGCCAGCAGCACACGACTAGCGCCGTACCAAGAGACCCAGTACTTC. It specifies CASSTRLAPYQETQYF.

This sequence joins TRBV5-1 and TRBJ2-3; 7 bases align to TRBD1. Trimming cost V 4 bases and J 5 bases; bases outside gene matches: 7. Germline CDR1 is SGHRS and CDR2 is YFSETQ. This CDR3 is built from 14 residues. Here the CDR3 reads CASSAETGQDTQYF. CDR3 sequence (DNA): TGCGCCAGCAGCGCCGAGACAGGGCAAGATACGCAGTATTTT.

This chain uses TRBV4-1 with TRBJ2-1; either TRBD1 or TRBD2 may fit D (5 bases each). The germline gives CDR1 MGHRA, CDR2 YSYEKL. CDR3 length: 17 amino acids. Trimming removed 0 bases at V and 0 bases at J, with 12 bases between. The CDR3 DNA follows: TGCGCCAGCAGCCAAGATCCGGGGCCAAGCTCCTACAATGAGCAGTTCTTC. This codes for CASSQDPGPSSYNEQFF.

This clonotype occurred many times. CDR3 protein: CASSQTGANTGELFF. The CDR3 DNA follows: TGTGCCAGCAGTCAGACAGGGGCCAACACCGGGGAGCTGTTTTTT. The chain joins TRBV12-3 or TRBV12-4 to TRBJ2-2; the match to TRBD1 covers 8 bases. The V segment lost 5 bases and the J segment 2 bases; nucleotides outside the gene matches: 4. The CDR3 sequence is 15 residues long.

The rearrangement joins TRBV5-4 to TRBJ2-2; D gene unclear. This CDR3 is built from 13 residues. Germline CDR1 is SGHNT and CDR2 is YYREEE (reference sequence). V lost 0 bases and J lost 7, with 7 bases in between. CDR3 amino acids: CASSLGDVGELFF. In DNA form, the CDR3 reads TGTGCCAGCAGCTTGGGTGACGTCGGGGAGCTGTTTTTT. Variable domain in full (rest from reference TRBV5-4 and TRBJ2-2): ETGVTQSPTHLIKTRGQQVTLRCSSQSGHNTVSWYQQALGQGPQFIFQYYREEENGRGNFPPRFSGLQFPNYSSELNVNALELDDSALYLCASSLGDVGELFFGEGSRLTVL.

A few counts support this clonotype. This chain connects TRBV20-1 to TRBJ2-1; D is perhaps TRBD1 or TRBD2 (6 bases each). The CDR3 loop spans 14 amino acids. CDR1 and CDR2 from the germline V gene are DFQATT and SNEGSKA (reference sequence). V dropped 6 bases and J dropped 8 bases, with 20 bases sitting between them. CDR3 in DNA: TGCAGTGCGACCTACAGGGTGCGGGATGATGAGCAGTTCTTC. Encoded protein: CSATYRVRDDEQFF.

The CDR3 nucleotides are TGTGCCAGCAGCTTGTTGGGGGTATCCTCCTACGAGCAGTACGTC. It specifies CASSLLGVSSYEQYV. The J gene is TRBJ2-7, the V gene TRBV5-5; D might be TRBD1 or TRBD2, each matching 5 bases. The CDR3 has 15 amino acids. Germline V lookup: CDR1 SGHKS, CDR2 YYEKEE (reference sequence). V was cut by 1 base and J by 0 bases, with 11 bases left in between.

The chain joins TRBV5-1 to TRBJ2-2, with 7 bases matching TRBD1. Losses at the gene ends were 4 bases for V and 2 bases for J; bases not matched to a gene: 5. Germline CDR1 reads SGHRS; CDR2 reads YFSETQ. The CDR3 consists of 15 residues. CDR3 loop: CASSRDSQNTGELFF. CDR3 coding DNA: TGCGCCAGCAGCAGGGACAGTCAAAACACCGGGGAGCTGTTTTTT.

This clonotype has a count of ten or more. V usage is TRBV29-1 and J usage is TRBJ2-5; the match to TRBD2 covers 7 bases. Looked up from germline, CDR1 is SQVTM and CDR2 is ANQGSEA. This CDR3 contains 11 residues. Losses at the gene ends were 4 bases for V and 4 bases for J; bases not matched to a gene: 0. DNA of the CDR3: TGCAGCGTTGCGGGAGGAGAGACCCAGTACTTC. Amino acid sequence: CSVAGGETQYF.

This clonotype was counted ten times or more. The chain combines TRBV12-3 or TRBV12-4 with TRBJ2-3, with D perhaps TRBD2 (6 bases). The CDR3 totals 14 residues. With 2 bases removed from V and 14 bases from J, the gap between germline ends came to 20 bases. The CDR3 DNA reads TGTGCCAGCAGTTTATCCGGGAGTCCGATTCCGGCGTATTTT. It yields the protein CASSLSGSPIPAYF.

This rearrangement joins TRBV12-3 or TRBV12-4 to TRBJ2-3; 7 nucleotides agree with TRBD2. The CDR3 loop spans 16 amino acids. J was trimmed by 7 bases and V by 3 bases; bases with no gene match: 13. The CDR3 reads CASSFLTGGRGNTQYF. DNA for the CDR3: TGTGCCAGCAGTTTCCTAACGGGAGGCCGAGGGAATACGCAGTATTTT.

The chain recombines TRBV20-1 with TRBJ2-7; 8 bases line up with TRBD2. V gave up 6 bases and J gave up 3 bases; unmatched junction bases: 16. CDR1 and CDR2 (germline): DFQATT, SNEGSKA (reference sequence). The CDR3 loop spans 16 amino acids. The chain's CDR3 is CSATPRSTSGYYEQYF. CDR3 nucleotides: TGCAGTGCAACCCCCAGGTCCACTAGCGGCTACTACGAGCAGTACTTC.

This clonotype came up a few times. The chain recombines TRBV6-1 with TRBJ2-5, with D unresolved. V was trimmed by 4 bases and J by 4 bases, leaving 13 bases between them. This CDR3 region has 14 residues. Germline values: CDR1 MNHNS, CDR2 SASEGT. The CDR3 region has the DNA TGTGCCAGCAGTGGGCGAAGTAGACTAGAGACCCAGTACTTC. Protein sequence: CASSGRSRLETQYF.

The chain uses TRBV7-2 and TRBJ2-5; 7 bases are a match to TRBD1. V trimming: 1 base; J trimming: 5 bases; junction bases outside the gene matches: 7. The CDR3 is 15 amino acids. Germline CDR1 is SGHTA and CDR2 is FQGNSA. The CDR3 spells CASSLDLGGAETQYF. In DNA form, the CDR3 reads TGTGCCAGCAGCTTAGATTTAGGGGGCGCCGAGACCCAGTACTTC.

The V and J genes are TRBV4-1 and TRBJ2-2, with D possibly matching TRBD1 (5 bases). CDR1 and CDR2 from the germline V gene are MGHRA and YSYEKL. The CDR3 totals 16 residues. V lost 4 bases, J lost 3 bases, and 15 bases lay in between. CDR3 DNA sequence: TGCGCCAGCAGCCTAGCCCCAGGGTTACACACCGGGGAGCTGTTTTTT. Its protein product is CASSLAPGLHTGELFF.

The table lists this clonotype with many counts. The CDR3 nucleotides are TGTGCCAGCAGCACCAACCACGTGGGCAATGAGCAGTTCTTC. Encoded protein: CASSTNHVGNEQFF. This chain uses TRBV9 with TRBJ2-1; D gene ambiguous. The CDR3 is 14 residues long. V lost 4 bases to trimming and J lost 6 bases, with 14 bases between them. Germline CDR1 SGDLS, CDR2 YYNGEE.

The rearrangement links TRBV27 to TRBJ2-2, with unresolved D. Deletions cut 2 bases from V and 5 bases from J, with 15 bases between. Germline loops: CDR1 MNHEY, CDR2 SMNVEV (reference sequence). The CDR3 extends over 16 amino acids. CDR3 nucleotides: TGTGCCAGCAGTTTACGGCAGAGGCCTTATACCGGGGAGCTGTTTTTT. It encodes CASSLRQRPYTGELFF.

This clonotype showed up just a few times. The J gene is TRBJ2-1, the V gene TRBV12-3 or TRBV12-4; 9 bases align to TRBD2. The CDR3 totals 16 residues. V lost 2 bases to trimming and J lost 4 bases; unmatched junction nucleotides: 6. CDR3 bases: TGTGCCAGCAGTTTAACGGACCTAGCGGGGTACAATGAGCAGTTCTTC. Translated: CASSLTDLAGYNEQFF.

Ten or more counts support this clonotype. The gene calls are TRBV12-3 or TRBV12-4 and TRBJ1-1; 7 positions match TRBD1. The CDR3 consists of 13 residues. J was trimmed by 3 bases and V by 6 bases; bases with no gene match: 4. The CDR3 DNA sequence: TGTGCCAGCAGGTGGACAGGCTACACTGAAGCTTTCTTT. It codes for CASRWTGYTEAFF.

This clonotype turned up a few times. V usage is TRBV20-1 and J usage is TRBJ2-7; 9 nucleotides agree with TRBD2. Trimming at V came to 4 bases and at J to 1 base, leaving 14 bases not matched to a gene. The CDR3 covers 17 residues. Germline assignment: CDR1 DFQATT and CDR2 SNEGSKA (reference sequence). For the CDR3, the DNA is TGCAGTGCTAAAGATCTAGCGGGACCGAGGACATCCTACGAGCAGTACTTC. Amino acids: CSAKDLAGPRTSYEQYF.

The CDR3 region has the DNA TGCAGTTACCGTGTGGGCTTCACAGATACGCAGTATTTT. Encoded protein: CSYRVGFTDTQYF. J is TRBJ2-3 and V is TRBV20-1; D uncertain. The V end was cut by 8 bases, the J end by 2 bases, with 14 bases between. The CDR3 contains 13 residues. CDR1 is DFQATT and CDR2 is SNEGSKA in the germline V gene (reference sequence).